This T cell receptor (beta chain) stems from a study of T cell responses to AZD1222 COVID-19 vaccine. In germline, CDR1 is MNHEY, CDR2 SVGAGI. Trimming took 6 bases from V and 5 from J; bases not matched to a gene: 8. This CDR3 has 14 amino acids. In the case of this clone: What it binds is not known.

Sequenced by immunoSEQ multiplex PCR; TCRdb stores in-frame clones only, minus some. The repertoire holds around 84,000 clones, with approximately 86% as singletons. Study results and limitations: Clonal diversity was possibly underestimated, and the donors were mostly white British, with more females.

V is TRBV6-5 and J is TRBJ1-2; the match to TRBD1 covers 8 bases. The clonotype originates from an adult in good health. The specimen was peripheral blood, collected on day 0 of MenACWY control vaccination. The CDR3 nucleotides are TGTGCCAGCAGAGGCCGAGGACAGGGATATGGCTACACCTTC. Protein: CASRGRGQGYGYTF.